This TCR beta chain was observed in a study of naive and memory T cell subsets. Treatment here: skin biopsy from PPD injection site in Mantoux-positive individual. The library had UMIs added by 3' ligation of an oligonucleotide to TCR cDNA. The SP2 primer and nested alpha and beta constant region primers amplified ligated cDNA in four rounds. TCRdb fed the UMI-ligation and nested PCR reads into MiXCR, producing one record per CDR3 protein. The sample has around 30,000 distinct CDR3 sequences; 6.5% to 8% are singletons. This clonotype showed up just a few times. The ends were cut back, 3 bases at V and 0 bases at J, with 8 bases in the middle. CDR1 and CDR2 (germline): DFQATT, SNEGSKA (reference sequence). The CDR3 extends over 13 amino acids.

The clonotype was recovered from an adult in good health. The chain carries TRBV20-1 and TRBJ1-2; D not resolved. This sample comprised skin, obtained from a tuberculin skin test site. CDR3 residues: CSASSGPNYGYTF. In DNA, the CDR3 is TGCAGTGCTAGTTCAGGACCTAACTATGGCTACACCTTC.